This T cell receptor beta chain came from a study of blood T cells in healthy people across ages. A minimum of 6 micrograms of total RNA was extracted per sample. A sample-barcoded 5' primer and a J-beta primer mix were used in a second PCR of roughly 7 to 11 cycles. TCRdb re-derived calls from the 5' RACE reads in MiXCR, one entry per CDR3 protein. The data hold over a million distinct CDR3 sequences, with under 30% observed a single time. Looked up from germline, CDR1 is LNHNV and CDR2 is YYDKDF (reference sequence). CDR3 length equals 13 residues. These same data were also listed under a study on T cells of mothers and their children.

V usage is TRBV15 and J usage is TRBJ2-5; possible D gene TRBD2, 6 bases. The DNA end is more similar to TRBJ2-1, so the J call may be wrong. The sample comprised blood. This clonotype was sampled from a girl aged 2-10 years in good health. CDR3 nucleotides: TGTGCCACCAGCAGAGGTCTGGTGGAGGGGCAGTTCTTC. Protein: CATSRGLVEGQFF.